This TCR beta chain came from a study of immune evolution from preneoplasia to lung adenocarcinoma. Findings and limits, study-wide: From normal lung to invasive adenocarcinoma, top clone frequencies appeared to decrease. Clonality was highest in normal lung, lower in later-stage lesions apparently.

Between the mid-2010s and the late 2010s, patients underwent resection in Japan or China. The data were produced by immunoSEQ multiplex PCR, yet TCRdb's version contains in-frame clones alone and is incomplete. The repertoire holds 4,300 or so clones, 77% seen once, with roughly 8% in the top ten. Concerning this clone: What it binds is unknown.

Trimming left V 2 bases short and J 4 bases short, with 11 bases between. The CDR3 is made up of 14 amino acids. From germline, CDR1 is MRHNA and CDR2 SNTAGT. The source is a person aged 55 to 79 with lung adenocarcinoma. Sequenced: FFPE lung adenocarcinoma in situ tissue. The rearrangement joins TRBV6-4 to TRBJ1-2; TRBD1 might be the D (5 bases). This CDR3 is CASSDQGRGYGYTF. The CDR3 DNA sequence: TGTGCCAGCAGTGACCAGGGCCGGGGCTATGGCTACACCTTC.